This TCR beta chain was profiled in a study of shared clonotypes between healthy human individuals. Per the authors' pipeline: ImmunoSEQ only sent back junction sequences with no quality scores, so filtering was done differently. Data came from immunoSEQ multiplex PCR; TCRdb stores just in-frame clones and leaves some out. Clonal size and the V and J genes are those of that table, whereas D and trimming came from the DNA. The sample comprises hundreds of thousands of clones, 75% to 85% of which are singletons, and roughly 13% rests with the top ten. The CDR3 spans 17 residues. The V gene's germline CDR1 is SGHRS and CDR2 YFSETQ. J gave up 5 bases and V 4 bases, and 9 bases lay outside the gene matches.

The chain recombines TRBV5-1 with TRBJ2-5; 15 nucleotides match TRBD2. This TCR came from a woman aged 40 to 50 in good health. Some clones in this sample may be carry-over from other donors' samples. The specimen was PBMCs. Here the CDR3 reads CASSTRTSGRARETQYF. The CDR3 DNA is TGCGCCAGCAGCACAAGGACTAGCGGGAGGGCCCGGGAGACCCAGTACTTC.